This T cell receptor beta chain was documented in a study of blood T cell repertoires in COVID-19 (dated by TCRdb to the early 2020s). Notes on the research overall: Collaborator samples came from the United States, Italy and Spain and covered acute and convalescent phases of COVID-19. The sample metadata nearly always contained a de-identified subject ID, COVID-19 status, age in years and sex. Where HLA class I and class II types were available, the types were taken from metadata supplied by the sample provider, not from assay-based typing. Samples came from the ongoing ImmuneRACE study (first 160 participants) plus 1,254 subjects from 6 global collaborators. The repertoires were released in a freely available public database intended as a resource for research on the immune response to SARS-CoV-2. The material from the prospective study consisted of cDNA or gDNA derived from T cells, B-cell-depleted T cells, or PBMCs. Deeply sampled blood TCRbeta repertoires from subjects exposed to, actively infected with, or recovered from COVID-19 were included in the dataset.

CDR1 and CDR2, per the germline V gene, are SGDLS and YYNGEE. The CDR3, from cysteine to phenylalanine, totals 14 residues. This entry keeps only the CDR3 DNA: 42 bases, framed from base 1. V loses 7 bases of germline sequence and J loses 5 bases, and the interval between the two ends is 16 bases. Results and caveats for the whole study, not just this receptor: Clinical and demographic metadata were provided uncurated, with the amount varying by source and participant.

Concerning this clone itself: Its antigen target is currently unknown. Nothing much larger sits one base from this clone, and base qualities are not available.

In the prospective study, participants were roughly 18 to 95 years old, resided in about two dozen geographic areas of the United States, and were enrolled through a virtual design. To assign participants to cohorts, the prospective study relied on clinical history that participants themselves reported in a screening survey and a study questionnaire. In the prospective study, mobile phlebotomists collected whole blood, serum and a nasopharyngeal or oropharyngeal swab from each participant. Additional blood draws and questionnaires over an approximately two-month period could optionally be provided by prospective study participants. Before DNA extraction, blood samples from the prospective study were shipped at room temperature or frozen. TCRbeta CDR3 regions were amplified from genomic DNA by means of the immunoSEQ Assay, a bias-controlled multiplex PCR. The original methods were these. Within the assay, amplification of reference gene primers was used to estimate how many nucleated cells each sample contained. To quantify the absolute abundance of each unique TCRbeta CDR3 rearrangement, sequence reads were collapsed and filtered. For each sample, productive Simpson clonality was calculated as the square root of Simpson's diversity index over productive rearrangements. Drawn from immuneACCESS, this table holds only the in-frame rearrangements with V and J called that TCRdb kept. Clones are partly lost; checked studies trace under half to an unresolved V gene and leave the rest unexplained. D and trimming come from the DNA, and the V and J calls and clone size come from that table. This sample is represented by 250,000 to 300,000 clones; approximately 90% of them were singletons. The ten largest clones take up under 3% of the sample.

The rearranged segments are TRBV9 and TRBJ2-1; D gene: possibly TRBD2, on 5 matching bases. The sequencing input was PBMCs or T cells enriched from blood (not recorded which). The sequence came from a woman aged 40 to 50 with acute COVID-19. The CDR3 in this case is CASVDGVENNEQFF. The DNA is as follows: TGTGCCAGCGTCGACGGGGTTGAAAACAATGAGCAGTTCTTC.